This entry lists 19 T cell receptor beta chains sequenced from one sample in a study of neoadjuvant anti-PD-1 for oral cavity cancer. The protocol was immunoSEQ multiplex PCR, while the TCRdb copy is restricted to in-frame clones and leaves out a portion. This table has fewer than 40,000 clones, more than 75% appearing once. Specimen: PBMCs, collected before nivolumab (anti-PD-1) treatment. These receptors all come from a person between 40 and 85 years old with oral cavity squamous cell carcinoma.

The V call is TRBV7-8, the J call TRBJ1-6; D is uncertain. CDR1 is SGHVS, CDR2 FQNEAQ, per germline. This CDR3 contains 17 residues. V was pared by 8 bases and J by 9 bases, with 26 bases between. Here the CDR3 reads CASGPSAGVLVSSPLHF. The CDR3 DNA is TGTGCCAGCGGCCCGTCTGCCGGGGTCTTGGTTAGTTCACCCCTCCACTTT.

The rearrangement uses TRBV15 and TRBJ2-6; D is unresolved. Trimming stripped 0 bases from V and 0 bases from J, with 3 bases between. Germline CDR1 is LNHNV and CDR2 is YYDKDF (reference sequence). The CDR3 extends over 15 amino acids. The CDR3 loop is CATSRDNSGANVLTF. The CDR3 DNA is TGTGCCACCAGCAGAGATAACTCTGGGGCCAACGTCCTGACTTTC.

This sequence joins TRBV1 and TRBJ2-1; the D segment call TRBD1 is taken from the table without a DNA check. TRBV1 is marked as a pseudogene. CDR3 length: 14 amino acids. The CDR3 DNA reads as TGCACCAGCAGCCCGACAGGGCACTACAATGAGCAGTTCTTC. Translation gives CTSSPTGHYNEQFF.

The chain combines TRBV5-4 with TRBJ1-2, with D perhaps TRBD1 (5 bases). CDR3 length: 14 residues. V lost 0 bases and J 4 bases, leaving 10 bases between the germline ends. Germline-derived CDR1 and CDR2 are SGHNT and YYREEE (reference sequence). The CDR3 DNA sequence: TGTGCCAGCAGCTTGGGACAGCAGGGCTATGGCTACACCTTC. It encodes CASSLGQQGYGYTF.

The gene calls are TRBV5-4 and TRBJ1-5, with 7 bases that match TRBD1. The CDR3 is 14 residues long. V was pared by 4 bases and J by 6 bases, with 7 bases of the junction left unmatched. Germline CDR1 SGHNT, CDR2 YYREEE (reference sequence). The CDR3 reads CASSRGGASQPQHF. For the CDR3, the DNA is TGTGCCAGCAGCCGAGGGGGCGCGAGTCAGCCCCAGCATTTT.

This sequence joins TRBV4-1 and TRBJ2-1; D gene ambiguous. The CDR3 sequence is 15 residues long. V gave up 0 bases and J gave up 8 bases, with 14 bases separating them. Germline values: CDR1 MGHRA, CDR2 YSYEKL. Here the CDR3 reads CASSQEQANGDEQFF. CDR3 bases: TGCGCCAGCAGCCAAGAACAAGCTAACGGCGATGAGCAGTTCTTC.

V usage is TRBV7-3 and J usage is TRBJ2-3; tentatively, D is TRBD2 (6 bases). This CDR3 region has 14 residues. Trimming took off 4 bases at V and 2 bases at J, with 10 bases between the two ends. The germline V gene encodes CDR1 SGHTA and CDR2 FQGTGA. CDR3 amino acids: CASSSGTVTDTQYF. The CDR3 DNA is TGTGCCAGCAGCTCAGGGACTGTCACAGATACGCAGTATTTT.

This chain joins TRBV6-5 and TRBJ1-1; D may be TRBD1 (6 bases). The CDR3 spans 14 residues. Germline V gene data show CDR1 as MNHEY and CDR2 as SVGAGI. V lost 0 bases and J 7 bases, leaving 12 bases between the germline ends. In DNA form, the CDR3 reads TGTGCCAGCAGTTACTCCGTCGAGGGGGGTGAAGCTTTCTTT. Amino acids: CASSYSVEGGEAFF.

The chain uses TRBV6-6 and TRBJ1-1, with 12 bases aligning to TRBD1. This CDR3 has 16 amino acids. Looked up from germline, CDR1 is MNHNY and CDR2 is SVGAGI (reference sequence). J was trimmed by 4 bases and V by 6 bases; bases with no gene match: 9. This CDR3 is CASSAGTGGGFTEAFF. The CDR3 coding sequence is TGTGCCAGCAGCGCCGGGACAGGGGGCGGGTTCACTGAAGCTTTCTTT.

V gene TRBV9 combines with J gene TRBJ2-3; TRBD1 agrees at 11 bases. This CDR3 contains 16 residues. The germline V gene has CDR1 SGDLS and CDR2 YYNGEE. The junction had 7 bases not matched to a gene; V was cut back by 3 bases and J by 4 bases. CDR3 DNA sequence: TGTGCCAGCAGCGAAAGGGACAGGGGGGTCCCAGATACGCAGTATTTT. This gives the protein CASSERDRGVPDTQYF.

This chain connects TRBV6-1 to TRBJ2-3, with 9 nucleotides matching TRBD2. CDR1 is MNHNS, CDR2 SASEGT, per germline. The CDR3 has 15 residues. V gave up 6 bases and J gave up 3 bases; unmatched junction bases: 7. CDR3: CASRFASGVTDTQYF. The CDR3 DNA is TGTGCCAGCAGATTCGCTAGCGGGGTTACAGATACGCAGTATTTT.

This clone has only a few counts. CDR3: CASSSAYEQYF. In DNA form, the CDR3 reads TGTGCCAGCAGTTCGGCGTACGAGCAGTACTTC. The rearrangement joins TRBV6-6 to TRBJ2-7; D not certain. Between the trimmed V and J ends, which lost 4 bases and 4 bases, there was a span of 5 bases. Per germline, CDR1 MNHNY and CDR2 SVGAGI (reference sequence). The CDR3 covers 11 residues.

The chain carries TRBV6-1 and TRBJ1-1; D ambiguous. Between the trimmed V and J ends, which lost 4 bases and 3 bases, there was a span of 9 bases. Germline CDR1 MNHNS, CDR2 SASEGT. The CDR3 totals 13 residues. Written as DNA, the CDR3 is TGTGCCAGCAGTGGACACATAGACACTGAAGCTTTCTTT. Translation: CASSGHIDTEAFF.

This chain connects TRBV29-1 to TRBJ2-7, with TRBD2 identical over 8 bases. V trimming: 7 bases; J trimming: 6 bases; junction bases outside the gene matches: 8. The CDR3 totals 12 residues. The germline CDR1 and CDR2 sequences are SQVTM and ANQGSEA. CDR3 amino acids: CSATIGGGEQYF. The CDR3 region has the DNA TGCAGCGCCACCATCGGGGGGGGCGAGCAGTACTTC.

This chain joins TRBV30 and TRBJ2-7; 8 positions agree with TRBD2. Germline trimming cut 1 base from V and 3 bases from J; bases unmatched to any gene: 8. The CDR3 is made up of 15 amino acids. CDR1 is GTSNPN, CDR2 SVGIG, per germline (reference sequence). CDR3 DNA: TGTGCCTGGAGTGGGGGTAGCGGGGTTTACTACGAGCAGTACTTC. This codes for CAWSGGSGVYYEQYF.

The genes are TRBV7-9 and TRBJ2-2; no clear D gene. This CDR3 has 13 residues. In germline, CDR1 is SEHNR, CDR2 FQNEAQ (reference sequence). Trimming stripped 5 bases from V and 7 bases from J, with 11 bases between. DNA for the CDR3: TGTGCCAGCAGCCCACGACCTGGCGGGGAGCTGTTTTTT. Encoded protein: CASSPRPGGELFF.

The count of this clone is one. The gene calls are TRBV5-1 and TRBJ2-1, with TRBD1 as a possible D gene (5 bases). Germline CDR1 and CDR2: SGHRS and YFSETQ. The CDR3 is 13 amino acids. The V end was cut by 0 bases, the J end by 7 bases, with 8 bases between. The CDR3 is CASSLDRSNEQFF. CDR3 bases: TGCGCCAGCAGCTTGGACAGGAGTAATGAGCAGTTCTTC.

In nucleotides, the CDR3 is TGCGCCAGCAGCCAAGAGGGGATACCGAACACTGAAGCTTTCTTT. It codes for CASSQEGIPNTEAFF. The rearrangement links TRBV4-1 to TRBJ1-1; D gene uncertain. The CDR3 length is 15 residues. The germline V gene has CDR1 MGHRA and CDR2 YSYEKL. The ends were cut back, 0 bases at V and 1 base at J, with 9 bases in the middle.

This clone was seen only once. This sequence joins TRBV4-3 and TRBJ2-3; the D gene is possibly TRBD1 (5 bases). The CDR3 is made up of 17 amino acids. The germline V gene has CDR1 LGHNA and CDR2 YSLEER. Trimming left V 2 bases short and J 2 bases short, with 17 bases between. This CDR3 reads CASSQSVGRAITDTQYF. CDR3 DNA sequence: TGCGCCAGCAGCCAATCAGTAGGCAGGGCAATCACAGATACGCAGTATTTT.